The 15 T cell receptor beta chains listed next were all sequenced from one sample in a study of beta chain features in type 1 diabetes. Study-wide results and limits: Shortening of TCRB CDR3s, moderate but significant, appeared in all four CD4+ subsets of Type 1 diabetes patients.

The study reverse transcribed the entire isolated RNA, so it sequenced expressed TCRB transcripts. Profiling relied on immunoSEQ multiplex PCR, and the TCRdb table lists in-frame clones only, not all of them. The sample has some 190,000 clones, approximately 8% seen once. These receptors lack a known antigen. Input material: central memory CD4+ T cells from blood. Receptors originate from a woman between 40 and 55 years old with type 1 diabetes.

The rearrangement uses TRBV28 and TRBJ2-7; D unresolved. V was pared by 2 bases and J by 4 bases, with 12 bases between. The CDR3 has 14 residues. The V gene's germline CDR1 is MDHEN and CDR2 SYDVKM. CDR3 sequence: CASSLTNPWYEQYF. The CDR3 bases are TGTGCCAGCAGTTTAACTAATCCGTGGTACGAGCAGTACTTC.

The chain recombines TRBV15 with TRBJ1-1; TRBD1 is a possible D gene (5 bases). The CDR3 contains 15 residues. The V gene's germline CDR1 is LNHNV and CDR2 YYDKDF (reference sequence). V was clipped by 5 bases and J by 5 bases, with 18 bases between them. The chain's CDR3 is CATSQGAAARTEAFF. CDR3 DNA: TGTGCCACCAGCCAGGGTGCTGCGGCGCGGACTGAAGCTTTCTTT.

The sample holds a few counts of this clone. This likely reflects a read error, since a far larger clone is one base away. The V gene is TRBV7-2, the J gene TRBJ2-7; possible D gene TRBD1, 6 bases. The CDR3 is made up of 12 amino acids. Germline loops: CDR1 SGHTA, CDR2 FQGNSA. The V end was cut by 4 bases, the J end by 3 bases, with 7 bases between. The DNA of the CDR3 is TGTGCCAGCAGCTCACAGGGCTACGAGCAGTACTTC. As protein: CASSSQGYEQYF.

With respect to this clone: Other nucleotide sequences in the sample specify the same CDR3. The chain is built from TRBV5-1 and TRBJ1-1, with a tentative D call TRBD1 (5 bases). Between the trimmed V and J ends, which lost 7 bases and 1 base, there was a span of 11 bases. The V gene's germline CDR1 is SGHRS and CDR2 YFSETQ. There are 13 residues in the CDR3. The CDR3 nucleotides are TGCGCCAGCTCCTGGGGCGGGAACACTGAAGCTTTCTTT. Translated: CASSWGGNTEAFF.

This chain links TRBV28 with TRBJ2-3, with 10 bases lining up with TRBD2. CDR3 length: 16 amino acids. With 3 bases clipped from V and 6 bases from J, the junction kept 9 bases outside the gene matches. Germline assignment: CDR1 MDHEN and CDR2 SYDVKM. The CDR3: CASSFKTSGRADTQYF. CDR3 nucleotides: TGTGCCAGCAGTTTCAAGACTAGCGGGCGAGCGGATACGCAGTATTTT. Full variable domain (missing parts from reference TRBV28 and TRBJ2-3): DVKVTQSSRYLVKRTGEKVFLECVQDMDHENMFWYRQDPGLGLRLIYFSYDVKMKEKGDIPEGYSVSREKKERFSLILESASTNQTSMYLCASSFKTSGRADTQYFGPGTRLTVL.

CDR3 residues: CASSLNNRGQPETQYF. The DNA for the CDR3 is TGTGCCAGCAGCCTGAACAACAGGGGGCAGCCCGAGACCCAGTACTTC. The V and J genes are TRBV5-6 and TRBJ2-5; 9 bases align to TRBD1. The CDR3 totals 16 residues. Unmatched junction bases numbered 12, after V lost 4 bases and J lost 5 bases. In germline, CDR1 is SGHDT, CDR2 YYEEEE.

The sample holds many counts of this clone. The genes are TRBV5-1 and TRBJ2-1; D perhaps matches TRBD2 (6 bases). Germline V lookup: CDR1 SGHRS, CDR2 YFSETQ. This CDR3 contains 11 residues. V was pared by 0 bases and J by 14 bases, with 9 bases between. The CDR3 nucleotides are TGCGCCAGCAGCTTGGACGGGAGTAAGTTCTTC. Its translation: CASSLDGSKFF.

V gene TRBV28 combines with J gene TRBJ1-4; 7 nucleotides match TRBD1. Germline CDR1 MDHEN, CDR2 SYDVKM. The trim removed 5 bases at V and 12 bases at J, leaving 6 bases unmatched. The CDR3 runs 12 residues. The CDR3 nucleotides are TGTGCCAGCAGTGTGGACAGGCTGGAACTGTTTTTT. This codes for CASSVDRLELFF.

This clone was found a few times. The chain is built from TRBV6-5 and TRBJ1-1, with a possible D match to TRBD1 (5 bases). Germline CDR1 MNHEY, CDR2 SVGAGI. Deletions cut 7 bases from V and 3 bases from J, with 12 bases between. The CDR3 loop spans 13 amino acids. Here the CDR3 reads CASTRARDTEAFF. Written as DNA, the CDR3 is TGTGCCAGCACCAGGGCTAGGGACACTGAAGCTTTCTTT.

The chain carries TRBV5-1 and TRBJ1-2; D might be TRBD1 (5 bases). V was cut by 4 bases and J by 5 bases, with 18 bases left in between. Germline values: CDR1 SGHRS, CDR2 YFSETQ. CDR3 length equals 15 residues. This CDR3 reads CASSRTGTGGYGYTF. Written as DNA, the CDR3 is TGCGCCAGCAGCCGCACGGGTACGGGGGGGTATGGCTACACCTTC.

Worth noting for this clone: An end of the junction does not agree with germline; a read error may underlie this. The V and J genes are TRBV7-7 and TRBJ2-2; 8 bases align to TRBD1. The CDR3 has 14 amino acids. The V gene's germline CDR1 is SSHAT and CDR2 FNYEAQ (reference sequence). In DNA form, the CDR3 reads TGTGCTAGCAGGGCGACAGGGGCCACCGGGGAGCTGTTTTTT. It yields the protein CASRATGATGELFF.

Only a few counts were recorded for this clone. The chain has TRBV5-1 and TRBJ1-4, with TRBD1 matching 10 bases. The CDR3 totals 16 residues. Per the germline V gene, CDR1 is SGHRS and CDR2 is YFSETQ. Trimming took 0 bases from V and 6 from J; bases not matched to a gene: 5. In nucleotides, the CDR3 is TGCGCCAGCAGCTTGGAGTCCGGGACAGGGGATGAAAAACTGTTTTTT. It encodes CASSLESGTGDEKLFF. Full variable domain (outside the CDR3, taken from reference TRBV5-1 and TRBJ1-4): KAGVTQTPRYLIKTRGQQVTLSCSPISGHRSVSWYQQTPGQGLQFLFEYFSETQRNKGNFPGRFSGRQFSNSRSEMNVSTLELGDSALYLCASSLESGTGDEKLFFGSGTQLSVL.

This clone was seen more than once but under ten times. The CDR3 protein is CASTTPGATYEQYF. The CDR3 coding sequence is TGTGCCAGCACCACGCCAGGGGCCACCTACGAGCAGTACTTC. The chain employs TRBV5-6 and TRBJ2-7, with D maybe TRBD1 (6 bases). In germline, CDR1 is SGHDT, CDR2 YYEEEE. CDR3 length: 14 residues. V lost 6 bases, J lost 2 bases, and 15 bases lay in between.

This clone was seen only a few times. The V call is TRBV18, the J call TRBJ1-6, with D hard to call. The CDR3 extends over 13 amino acids. Per the germline V gene, CDR1 is KGHSH and CDR2 is LQKENI. Trimming removed 2 bases at V and 9 bases at J, with 8 bases between. Here the CDR3 reads CASSPDWSSPLHF. The CDR3 DNA follows: TGTGCCAGCTCACCAGACTGGAGTTCACCCCTCCACTTT.

The chain links TRBV19 to TRBJ2-5; 7 bases fit TRBD2. V lost 7 bases to trimming and J lost 2 bases; unmatched junction nucleotides: 10. The CDR3 contains 15 residues. Germline V gene data show CDR1 as LNHDA and CDR2 as SQIVND (reference sequence). The CDR3 protein is CASTFGGGTQETQYF. CDR3 sequence (DNA): TGTGCCAGTACCTTCGGGGGAGGGACTCAAGAGACCCAGTACTTC.